This entry describes one T cell receptor beta chain. The antigen remains unidentified. This entry belongs to a study of cytotoxic CD8 clonotypes in ibrutinib-treated CLL. Study summary: Among responders, approximately 24 were partial and 2 complete; after median about 70 months, about 15 stayed remitted and 12 progressed. Productive templates averaged around 250,000 per sample, and productive rearrangements 94,082.

Sequencing was performed with immunoSEQ multiplex PCR; in TCRdb, only in-frame clones are kept and a portion is missing. This sample carries 140,000 to 150,000 clones, about 75% of them seen once, and the ten largest clones take 4.5% to 6%. Whole-study findings and limits: Stable or contracted on treatment, public clonotypes were also uncommon.

Trimming cost V 6 bases and J 2 bases, with 11 bases left between them. Per the germline V gene, CDR1 is MNHEY and CDR2 is SVGAGI. The CDR3 runs to 13 residues. The receptor comes from a human donor with chronic lymphocytic leukemia. The chain is built from TRBV6-5 and TRBJ2-7; TRBD1 is a possible D gene (6 bases). Material: PBMCs, obtained after 24 months of ibrutinib treatment. In nucleotides, the CDR3 is TGTGCCAGCAGGCGGACAGATCCCTACGAGCAGTACTTC. Translated: CASRRTDPYEQYF.